This T cell receptor (beta chain) was obtained from a study of T-cell memory formation after mild COVID-19 (dated by TCRdb to about 2021). At the level of the whole study: TCR sequence clusters from the two donors were found to be largely donor specific. In a couple of donors, T-cell clones that expanded and contracted after mild COVID-19 were tracked by sequencing TCRalpha and TCRbeta repertoires over time. The cohort comprised two young, previously healthy adult volunteers, one female and one male.

Ficoll-Paque density gradient centrifugation was used to isolate PBMCs. The listed sequencing device is Illumina NovaSeq 6000. TCRalpha and TCRbeta cDNA libraries were built by 5'RACE with constant-segment primers, adding sample barcodes and unique molecular identifiers. RNA was extracted from every sample with Trizol reagent. The libraries were amplified in two PCR steps, and the second step added a second sample barcode and Illumina TruSeq adapters. The libraries were sequenced on an Illumina NovaSeq using 2 x 150 bp paired-end reads. The authors' analysis ran thus. Demultiplexing of reads and collapsing into UMI-guided consensus sequences were performed with migec v1.2.7. Using mixcr v2.1.11, the UMI consensuses were aligned to TRA and TRB V and J templates and assembled into clonotypes. A clonotype was counted as expanded or contracted only when both edgeR and NoisET called the clonotype significant, with the noise models trained on biological replicates. For edgeR calls, the thresholds were a false discovery rate-adjusted p below 0.01 and a log2 fold-change of 1. As an exploratory analysis of dynamics, max-normalized trajectories of the 1000 most abundant clonotypes were examined with PCA combined with hierarchical clustering. Separately sequenced CD4+ and CD8+ repertoires were used to assign the CD4 or CD8 phenotype of responding clones. TCRdb's own reprocessing of the public reads used fastp at Q25 and MiXCR and kept productive beta chains. Under each unique CDR3 protein, matching rows form one entry showing the most common genes and DNA. The V and J calls were not made by the authors but by TCRdb's processing. In all, the sample holds 40,000 to 60,000 distinct CDR3 sequences, and roughly a quarter of those were seen once. Around 45% of the sample belongs to the ten largest clones.

V is clipped by 0 bases and J by 0 bases, and the sequence between their germline boundaries is 9 bases long. The CDR3 goes from the cysteine to the phenylalanine over 16 residues. Only the CDR3 DNA is retained, 48 bases long and in frame from the first base. CDR1 DFQATT and CDR2 SNEGSKA were looked up in the germline V gene (reference sequence). As concerns this clonotype: Its recognized antigen is unknown. No much larger clone is present one base from it, and per-base qualities are unavailable.

Overall study outcomes, separate from this receptor: Some responding clones were detected in pre-infection memory, which suggested that pre-existing cross-reactive memory T cells had joined the SARS-CoV-2 response. From day 15 to 85, contracting clones showed balanced CD4/CD8 phenotypes, whereas a second wave of clones that expanded from day 15 to 37 leaned towards CD4+. Whether the second-wave clones peaking on day 37 were SARS-CoV-2 specific was not confirmed. The study included only a couple of mild cases, and larger cohorts that include severe cases with pre-infection samples were judged to be necessary. Contracting CD4+ clones were located mainly in the CM and EM memory subsets, whereas CD8+ clones were found to be enriched in EMRA.

This TCR was recovered from a man between 18 and 29 years old who had mild COVID-19 (a few samples of this study predate the infection). The sample titles of this study are shuffled in the database, so cell type and time point are left out; the donor was told from shared clones. What was sequenced was PBMCs or a T cell subset sorted from them (not recorded which). This sequence uses TRBV20-1 and TRBJ2-6, with TRBD1 perhaps the D gene, on 6 matching bases. The nucleotides read TGCAGTGCTAGAGACCAACAGGGCTCTGGGGCCAACGTCCTGACTTTC. This translates into CSARDQQGSGANVLTF.